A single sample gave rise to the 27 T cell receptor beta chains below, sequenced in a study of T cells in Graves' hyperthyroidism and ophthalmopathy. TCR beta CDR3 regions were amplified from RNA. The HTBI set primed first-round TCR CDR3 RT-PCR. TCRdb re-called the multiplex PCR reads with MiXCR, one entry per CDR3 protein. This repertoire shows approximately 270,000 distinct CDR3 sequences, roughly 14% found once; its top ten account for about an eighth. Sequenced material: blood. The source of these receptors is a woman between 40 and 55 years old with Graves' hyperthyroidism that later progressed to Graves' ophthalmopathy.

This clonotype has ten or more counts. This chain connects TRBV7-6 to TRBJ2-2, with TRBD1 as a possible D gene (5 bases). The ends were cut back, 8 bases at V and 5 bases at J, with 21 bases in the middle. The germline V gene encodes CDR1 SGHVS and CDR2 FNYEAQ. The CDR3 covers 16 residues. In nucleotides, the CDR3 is TGTGCCAGCCAGGGTGGGCCCTTCAAAGCGACCGGGGAGCTGTTTTTT. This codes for CASQGGPFKATGELFF.

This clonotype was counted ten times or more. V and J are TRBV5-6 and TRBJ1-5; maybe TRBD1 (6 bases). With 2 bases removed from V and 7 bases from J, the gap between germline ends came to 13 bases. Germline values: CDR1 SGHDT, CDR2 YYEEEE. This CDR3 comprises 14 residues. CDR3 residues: CASSFGQGRQPQHF. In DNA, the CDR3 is TGTGCCAGCAGCTTTGGTCAGGGGCGGCAGCCCCAGCATTTT.

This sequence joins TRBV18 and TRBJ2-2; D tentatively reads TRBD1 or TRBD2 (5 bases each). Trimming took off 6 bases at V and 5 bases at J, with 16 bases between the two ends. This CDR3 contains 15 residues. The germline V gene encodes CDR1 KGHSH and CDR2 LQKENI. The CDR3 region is CASSPNWGRTGELFF. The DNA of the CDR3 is TGTGCCAGCTCGCCGAACTGGGGACGGACCGGGGAGCTGTTTTTT.

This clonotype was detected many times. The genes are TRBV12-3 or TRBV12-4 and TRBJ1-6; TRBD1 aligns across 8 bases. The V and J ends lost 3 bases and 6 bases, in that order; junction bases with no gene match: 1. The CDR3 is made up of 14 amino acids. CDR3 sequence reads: CASSFGQGNSPLHF. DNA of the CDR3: TGTGCCAGCAGTTTCGGACAGGGTAATTCACCCCTCCACTTT.

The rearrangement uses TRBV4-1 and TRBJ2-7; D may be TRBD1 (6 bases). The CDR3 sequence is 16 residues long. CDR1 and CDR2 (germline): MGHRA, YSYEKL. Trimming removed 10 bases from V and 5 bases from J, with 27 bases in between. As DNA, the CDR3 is TGCGCCACCCGAAACGGAAGAAAGGGGGTACGGGACGAGCAGTACTTC. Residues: CATRNGRKGVRDEQYF.

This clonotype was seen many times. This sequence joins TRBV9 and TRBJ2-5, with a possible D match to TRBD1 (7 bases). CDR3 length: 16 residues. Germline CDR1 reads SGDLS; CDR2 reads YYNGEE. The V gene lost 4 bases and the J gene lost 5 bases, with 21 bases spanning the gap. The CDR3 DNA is TGTGCCAGCAGCAAACAGGGGTGGGGCCGGGGGGAGACCCAGTACTTC. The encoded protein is CASSKQGWGRGETQYF.

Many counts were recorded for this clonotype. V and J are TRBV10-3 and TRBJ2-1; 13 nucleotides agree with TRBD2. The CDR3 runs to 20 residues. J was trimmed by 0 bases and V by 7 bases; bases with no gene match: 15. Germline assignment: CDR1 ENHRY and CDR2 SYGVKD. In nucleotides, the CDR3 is TGTGCCATCACGGCAGGGCACGGACTAGCGGGAGTGTACTCCTACAATGAGCAGTTCTTC. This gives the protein CAITAGHGLAGVYSYNEQFF.

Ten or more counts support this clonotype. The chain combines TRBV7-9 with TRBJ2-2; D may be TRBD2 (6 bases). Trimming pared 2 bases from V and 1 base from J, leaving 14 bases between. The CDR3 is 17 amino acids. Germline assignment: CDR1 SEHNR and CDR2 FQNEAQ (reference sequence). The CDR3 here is CASSLNGGLKNTGELFF. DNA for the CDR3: TGTGCCAGCAGCTTAAATGGAGGGCTTAAGAACACCGGGGAGCTGTTTTTT.

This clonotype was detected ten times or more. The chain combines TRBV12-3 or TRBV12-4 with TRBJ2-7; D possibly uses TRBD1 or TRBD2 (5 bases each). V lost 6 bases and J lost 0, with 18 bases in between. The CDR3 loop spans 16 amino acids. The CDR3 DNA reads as TGTGCCAGCAGCCCGCTCCTTCGAGGGGCCTCCTACGAGCAGTACTTC. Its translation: CASSPLLRGASYEQYF.

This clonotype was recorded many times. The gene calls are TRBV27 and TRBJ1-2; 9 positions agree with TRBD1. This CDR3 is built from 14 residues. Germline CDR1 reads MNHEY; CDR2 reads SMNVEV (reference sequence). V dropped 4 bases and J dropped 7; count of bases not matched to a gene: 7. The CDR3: CASSWGGTGFGYTF. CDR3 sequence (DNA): TGTGCCAGCAGTTGGGGAGGGACAGGGTTTGGCTACACCTTC.

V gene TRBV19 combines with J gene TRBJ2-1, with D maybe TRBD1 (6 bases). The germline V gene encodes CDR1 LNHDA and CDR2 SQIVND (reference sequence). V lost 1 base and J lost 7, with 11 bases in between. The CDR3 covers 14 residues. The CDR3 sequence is CASSIGGRGNEQFF. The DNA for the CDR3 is TGTGCCAGTAGTATAGGAGGCAGGGGAAATGAGCAGTTCTTC.

CDR3 nucleotide sequence: TGTGCCAGCAGCGGGAGGGTGAACACCGGGGAGCTGTTTTTT. It specifies CASSGRVNTGELFF. V usage is TRBV5-4 and J usage is TRBJ2-2; 7 bases agree with TRBD2. The CDR3 has 14 amino acids. The ends lost 4 bases at V and 1 base at J; junction bases unmatched: 1. Germline values: CDR1 SGHNT, CDR2 YYREEE (reference sequence).

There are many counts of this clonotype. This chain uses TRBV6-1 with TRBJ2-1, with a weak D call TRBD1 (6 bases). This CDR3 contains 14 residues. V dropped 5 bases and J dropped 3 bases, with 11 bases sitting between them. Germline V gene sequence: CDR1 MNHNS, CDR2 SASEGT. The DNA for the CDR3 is TGTGCCAGCAGTCCCGGGACACGCTACAATGAGCAGTTCTTC. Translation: CASSPGTRYNEQFF.

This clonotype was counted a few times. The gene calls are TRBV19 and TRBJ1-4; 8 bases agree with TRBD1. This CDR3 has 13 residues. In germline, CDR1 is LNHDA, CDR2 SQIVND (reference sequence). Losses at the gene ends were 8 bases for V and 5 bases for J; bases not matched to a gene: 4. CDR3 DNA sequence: TGTGCCAGTGGTGACAGGGGAAATGAAAAACTGTTTTTT. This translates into CASGDRGNEKLFF. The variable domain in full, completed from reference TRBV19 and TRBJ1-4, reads DGGITQSPKYLFRKEGQNVTLSCEQNLNHDAMYWYRQDPGQGLRLIYYSQIVNDFQKGDIAEGYSVSREKKESFPLTVTSAQKNPTAFYLCASGDRGNEKLFFGSGTQLSVL.

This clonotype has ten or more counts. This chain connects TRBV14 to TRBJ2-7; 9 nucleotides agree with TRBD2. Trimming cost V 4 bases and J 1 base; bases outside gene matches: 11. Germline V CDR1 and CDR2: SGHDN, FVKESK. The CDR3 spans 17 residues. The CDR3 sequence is CASSPLERLAVSYEQYF. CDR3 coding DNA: TGTGCCAGCAGCCCACTGGAAAGACTAGCGGTTTCCTACGAGCAGTACTTC.

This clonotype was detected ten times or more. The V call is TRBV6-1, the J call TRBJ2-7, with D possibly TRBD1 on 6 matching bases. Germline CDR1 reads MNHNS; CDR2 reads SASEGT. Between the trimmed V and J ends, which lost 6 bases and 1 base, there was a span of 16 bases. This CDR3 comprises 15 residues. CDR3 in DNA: TGTGCCAGCAGCCCATCCCCGGACAGTTCCTACGAGCAGTACTTC. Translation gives CASSPSPDSSYEQYF.

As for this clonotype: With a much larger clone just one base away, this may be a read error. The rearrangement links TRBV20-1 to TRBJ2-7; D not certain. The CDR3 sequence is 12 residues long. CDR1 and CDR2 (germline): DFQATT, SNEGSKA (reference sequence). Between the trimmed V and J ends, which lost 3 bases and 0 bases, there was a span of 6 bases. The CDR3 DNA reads TGCAGTGCTAGCCTTCCCTCCTACGAGCAGTACTTC. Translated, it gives CSASLPSYEQYF.

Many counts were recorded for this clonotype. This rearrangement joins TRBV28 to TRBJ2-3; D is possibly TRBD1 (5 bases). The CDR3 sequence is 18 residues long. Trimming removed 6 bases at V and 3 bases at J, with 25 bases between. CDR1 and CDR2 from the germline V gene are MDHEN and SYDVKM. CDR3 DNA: TGTGCCAGCAGCTGGGGAAGGGGCGTCTTAAATAAGACAGATACGCAGTATTTT. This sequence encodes CASSWGRGVLNKTDTQYF.

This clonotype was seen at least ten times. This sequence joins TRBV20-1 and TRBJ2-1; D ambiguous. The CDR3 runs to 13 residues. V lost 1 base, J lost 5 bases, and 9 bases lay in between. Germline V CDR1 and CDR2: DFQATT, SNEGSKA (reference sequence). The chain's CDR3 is CSARVRTNNEQFF. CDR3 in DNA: TGCAGTGCTAGAGTCAGGACCAACAATGAGCAGTTCTTC.

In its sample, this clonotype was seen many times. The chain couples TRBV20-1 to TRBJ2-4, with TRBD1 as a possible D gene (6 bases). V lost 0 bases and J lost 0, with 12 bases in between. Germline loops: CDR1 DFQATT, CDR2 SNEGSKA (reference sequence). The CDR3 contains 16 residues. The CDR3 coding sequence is TGCAGTGCTAGAGAGGCAGGGGTAATAGCCAAAAACATTCAGTACTTC. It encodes CSAREAGVIAKNIQYF.

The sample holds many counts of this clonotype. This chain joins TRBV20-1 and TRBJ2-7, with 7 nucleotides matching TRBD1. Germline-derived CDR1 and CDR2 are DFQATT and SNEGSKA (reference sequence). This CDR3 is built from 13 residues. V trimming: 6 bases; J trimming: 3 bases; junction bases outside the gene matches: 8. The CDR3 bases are TGCAGTGCCCGAGGGGGCCATGACTACGAGCAGTACTTC. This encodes CSARGGHDYEQYF.

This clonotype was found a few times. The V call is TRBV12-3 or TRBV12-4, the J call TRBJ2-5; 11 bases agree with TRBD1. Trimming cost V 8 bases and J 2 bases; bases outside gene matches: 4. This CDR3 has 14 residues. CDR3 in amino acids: CASFGTGGQETQYF. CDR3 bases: TGTGCCAGCTTCGGGACAGGGGGACAAGAGACCCAGTACTTC.

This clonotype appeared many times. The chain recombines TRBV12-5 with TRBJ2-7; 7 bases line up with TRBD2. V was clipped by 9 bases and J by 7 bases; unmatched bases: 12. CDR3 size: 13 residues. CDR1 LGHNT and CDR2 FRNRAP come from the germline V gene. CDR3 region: CASPGRGVREQYF. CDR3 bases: TGTGCTAGCCCCGGCCGGGGGGTACGGGAGCAGTACTTC.

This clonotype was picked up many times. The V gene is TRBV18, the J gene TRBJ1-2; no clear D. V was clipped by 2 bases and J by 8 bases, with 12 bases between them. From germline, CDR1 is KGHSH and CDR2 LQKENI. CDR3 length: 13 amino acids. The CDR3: CASSPKEGRGYTF. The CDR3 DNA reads TGTGCCAGCTCACCAAAGGAGGGTAGGGGCTACACCTTC.

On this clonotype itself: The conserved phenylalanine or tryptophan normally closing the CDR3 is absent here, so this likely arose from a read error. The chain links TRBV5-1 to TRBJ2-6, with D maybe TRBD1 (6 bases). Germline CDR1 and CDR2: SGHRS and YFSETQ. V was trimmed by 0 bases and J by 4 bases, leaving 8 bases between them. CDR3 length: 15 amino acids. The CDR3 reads CASSLVGAGANVLTL. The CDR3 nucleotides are TGCGCCAGCAGCTTGGTGGGGGCCGGGGCCAACGTCCTGACTTTA.

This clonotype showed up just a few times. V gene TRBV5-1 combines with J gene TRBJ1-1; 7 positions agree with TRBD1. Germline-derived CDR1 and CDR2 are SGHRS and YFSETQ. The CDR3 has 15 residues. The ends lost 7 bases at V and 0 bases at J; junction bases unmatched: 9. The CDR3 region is CASGPGTVMNTEAFF. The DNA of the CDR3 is TGCGCCAGCGGGCCCGGGACAGTCATGAACACTGAAGCTTTCTTT.

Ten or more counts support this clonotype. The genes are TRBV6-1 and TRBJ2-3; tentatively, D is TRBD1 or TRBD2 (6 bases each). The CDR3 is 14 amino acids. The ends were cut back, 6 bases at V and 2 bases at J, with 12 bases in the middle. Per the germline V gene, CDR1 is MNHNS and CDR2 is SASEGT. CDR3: CASRKGGPTDTQYF. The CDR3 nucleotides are TGTGCCAGCAGGAAGGGGGGACCCACAGATACGCAGTATTTT.